Following are 8 T cell receptor beta chains from one sample sequenced in a study of blood T cell repertoires in COVID-19. Libraries were prepared by immunoSEQ multiplex PCR; TCRdb keeps only in-frame clonotypes and omits some of them. The sample yields some 110,000 clones, approximately 80% seen once. Input material: peripheral blood. The receptors shown here come from a woman aged 60-70 years with acute or convalescent COVID-19.

This chain connects TRBV6-5 to TRBJ2-1; D may be TRBD2 (5 bases). This CDR3 region has 15 residues. Germline CDR1 and CDR2: MNHEY and SVGAGI. Trimming stripped 2 bases from V and 4 bases from J, with 12 bases between. The CDR3 reads CASSYTSGPYNEQFF. The CDR3 DNA follows: TGTGCCAGCAGTTACACCAGCGGACCTTACAATGAGCAGTTCTTC.

V gene TRBV5-6 combines with J gene TRBJ2-5; the D is unclear. The CDR3 sequence is 13 residues long. Germline V CDR1 and CDR2: SGHDT, YYEEEE. V was shortened by 3 bases and J by 5 bases, with 11 bases between the two germline ends. The chain's CDR3 is CASSYEVRETQYF. The DNA for the CDR3 is TGTGCCAGCAGCTATGAGGTGCGGGAGACCCAGTACTTC. Using reference TRBV5-6 and TRBJ2-5 for the parts outside the CDR3, the full variable domain is DAGVTQSPTHLIKTRGQQVTLRCSPKSGHDTVSWYQQALGQGPQFIFQYYEEEERQRGNFPDRFSGHQFPNYSSELNVNALLLGDSALYLCASSYEVRETQYFGPGTRLLVL.

The chain combines TRBV18 with TRBJ2-3, with a possible D match to TRBD1 (5 bases). CDR3 length equals 14 residues. The ends were cut back, 3 bases at V and 2 bases at J, with 9 bases in the middle. Germline lookup yields CDR1 KGHSH and CDR2 LQKENI. CDR3 sequence (DNA): TGTGCCAGCTCACCGAGCAGGGACACAGATACGCAGTATTTT. Its protein product is CASSPSRDTDTQYF.

This clone was found once. V and J are TRBV18 and TRBJ2-5; D is uncertain. This CDR3 has 13 amino acids. Deletions cut 4 bases from V and 0 bases from J, with 6 bases between. Per germline, CDR1 KGHSH and CDR2 LQKENI. The CDR3 coding sequence is TGTGCCAGCTCACGGAGCAACCAAGAGACCCAGTACTTC. Translating gives CASSRSNQETQYF. The complete variable domain, with remaining parts taken from reference TRBV18 and TRBJ2-5, reads NAGVMQNPRHLVRRRGQEARLRCSPMKGHSHVYWYRQLPEEGLKFMVYLQKENIIDESGMPKERFSAEFPKEGPSILRIQQVVRGDSAAYFCASSRSNQETQYFGPGTRLLVL.

The J gene is TRBJ1-5, the V gene TRBV18; D not resolved. The CDR3 has 15 amino acids. CDR1 is KGHSH, CDR2 LQKENI, per germline. V was shortened by 2 bases and J by 3 bases, with 11 bases between the two germline ends. Here the CDR3 reads CASSPAADNNQPQHF. Written as DNA, the CDR3 is TGTGCCAGCTCACCAGCGGCAGATAACAATCAGCCCCAGCATTTT.

The chain employs TRBV6-5 and TRBJ2-1; TRBD1 matches at 9 bases. The germline CDR1 and CDR2 sequences are MNHEY and SVGAGI. V trimming: 7 bases; J trimming: 10 bases; junction bases outside the gene matches: 14. CDR3 length equals 15 residues. CDR3 sequence reads: CASTPTGTGRTEQFF. CDR3 bases: TGTGCCAGCACCCCGACCGGGACAGGGAGGACCGAGCAGTTCTTC.

The V and J genes are TRBV5-5 and TRBJ2-1; 9 bases are a match to TRBD2. V was pared by 2 bases and J by 6 bases, with 3 bases of the junction left unmatched. The CDR3 runs 14 residues. Germline CDR1 reads SGHKS; CDR2 reads YYEKEE (reference sequence). The CDR3 sequence is CASSLGTSPNEQFF. The CDR3 DNA reads as TGTGCCAGCAGCTTAGGGACTAGCCCCAATGAGCAGTTCTTC.

The V call is TRBV7-2, the J call TRBJ2-1, with 8 bases fitting TRBD2. This CDR3 is built from 15 residues. Looked up from germline, CDR1 is SGHTA and CDR2 is FQGNSA. V trimming: 5 bases; J trimming: 9 bases; junction bases outside the gene matches: 12. CDR3 protein: CASSPGAGGFSEQFF. CDR3 DNA sequence: TGTGCCAGCAGCCCCGGGGCGGGGGGCTTTAGTGAGCAGTTCTTC.